The T cell receptor beta chain under discussion was sequenced for a study of shared clonotypes between healthy human individuals. Across the whole study: Each donor's CD4 naive and CD4 memory cells filled three plates apiece, CD8 naive two, and CD8 memory one.

Profiling relied on immunoSEQ multiplex PCR, and the TCRdb table lists in-frame clones only, not all of them. The sample comprises about a million clones, approximately 80% of which are singletons, and 0.89% rests with the top ten. The germline V gene encodes CDR1 SGHTA and CDR2 FQGTGA. The V end lost 5 bases, the J end lost 2 bases, and 9 bases lay between the germline ends. The CDR3 spans 13 residues. The receptor was derived from a man between 18 and 29 years old in good health. Some clones in this sample may be carry-over from other donors' samples. The material sequenced was memory CD4+ T cells from PBMCs. Subset denoted: CD45RA-negative fraction. The V gene is TRBV7-3, the J gene TRBJ2-5; D is possibly TRBD1 or TRBD2 (5 bases each). DNA of the CDR3: TGTGCCAGCAGCCCGGGACGGCAAGAGACCCAGTACTTC. Its translation is CASSPGRQETQYF.